This paragraph covers one T cell receptor beta chain sequence. Its matching antigen is unknown. The data are from a study of T cells after yellow fever vaccination. Turning to the study itself: Low-cell-number fractions were prepared with SMART-Seq v4 Ultra Low Input.

For TCR, cDNA came from 5'RACE template switching, which added a universal primer site and UMIs. MiXCR was run by TCRdb on the 5' RACE reads, yielding one entry per CDR3 protein. The table lists 500,000 to 550,000 distinct CDR3 sequences, 20% to 25% of them singletons, with about 17% in the top ten. The CDR3 consists of 14 residues. The germline V and J ends were trimmed by 1 base and 6 bases, with 10 bases remaining between them. The germline V gene encodes CDR1 MNHEY and CDR2 SVGEGT. Study-wide results and caveats: Across the CD4 and CD8 compartments, a small share of clonotypes was present in both. Post-booster samples contained most primary-vaccination clones (approximately 96% CD4, approximately 88% CD8).

The chain couples TRBV6-2 or TRBV6-3 to TRBJ2-1; maybe TRBD1 (5 bases). The specimen comprised PBMCs, sampled 20 to 25 days after the first yellow fever vaccination. The TCR comes from a man aged 18 to 29 who received the YFV17D yellow fever vaccine. The CDR3, as DNA: TGTGCCAGCAGTTACTGGCAGGGAAGCAATGAGCAGTTCTTC. Protein sequence: CASSYWQGSNEQFF.